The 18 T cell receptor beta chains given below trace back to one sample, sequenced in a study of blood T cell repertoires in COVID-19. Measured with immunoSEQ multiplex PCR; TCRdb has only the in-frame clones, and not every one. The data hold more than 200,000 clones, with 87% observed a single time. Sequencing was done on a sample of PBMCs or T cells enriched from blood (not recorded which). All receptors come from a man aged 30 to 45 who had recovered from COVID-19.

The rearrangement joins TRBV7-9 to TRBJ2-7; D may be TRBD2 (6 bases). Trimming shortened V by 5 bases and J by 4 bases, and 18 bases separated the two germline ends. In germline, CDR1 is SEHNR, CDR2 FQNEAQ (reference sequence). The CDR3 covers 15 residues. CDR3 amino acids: CASSRVGGPNYEQYF. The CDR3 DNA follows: TGTGCCAGCAGCCGGGTCGGGGGACCCAATTACGAGCAGTACTTC.

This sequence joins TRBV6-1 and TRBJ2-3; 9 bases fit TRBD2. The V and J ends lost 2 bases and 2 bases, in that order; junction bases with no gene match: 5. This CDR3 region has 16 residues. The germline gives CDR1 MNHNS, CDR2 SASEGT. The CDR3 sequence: CASSEHSGSTTDTQYF. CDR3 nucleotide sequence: TGTGCCAGCAGTGAACATAGCGGGAGTACCACAGATACGCAGTATTTT.

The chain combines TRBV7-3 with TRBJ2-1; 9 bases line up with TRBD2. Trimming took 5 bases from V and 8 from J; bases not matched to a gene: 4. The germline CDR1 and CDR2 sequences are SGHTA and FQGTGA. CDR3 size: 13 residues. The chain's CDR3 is CASSSGGTYEQFF. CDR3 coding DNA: TGTGCCAGCAGCAGCGGGGGGACATATGAGCAGTTCTTC.

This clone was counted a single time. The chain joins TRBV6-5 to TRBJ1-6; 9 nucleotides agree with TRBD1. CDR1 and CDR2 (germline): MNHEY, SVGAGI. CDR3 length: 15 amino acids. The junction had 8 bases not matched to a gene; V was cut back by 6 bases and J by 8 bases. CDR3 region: CASRGDRVNYSPLHF. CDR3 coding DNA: TGTGCCAGCAGGGGGGACAGGGTGAATTATTCACCCCTCCACTTT.

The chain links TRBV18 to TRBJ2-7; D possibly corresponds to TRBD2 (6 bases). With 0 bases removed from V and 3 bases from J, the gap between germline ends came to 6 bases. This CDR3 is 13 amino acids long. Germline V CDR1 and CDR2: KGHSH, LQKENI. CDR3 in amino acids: CASSPPGGYEQYF. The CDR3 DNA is TGTGCCAGCTCACCACCCGGGGGCTACGAGCAGTACTTC.

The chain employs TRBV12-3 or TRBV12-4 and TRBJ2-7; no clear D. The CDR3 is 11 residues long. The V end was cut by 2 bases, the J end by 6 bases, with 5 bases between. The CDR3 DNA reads TGTGCCAGCAGTTTAAATCGCGAGCAGTACTTC. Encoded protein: CASSLNREQYF.

In nucleotides, the CDR3 is TGCGCCAGCAGCCAAAGTATCGGGGGGTTCGAGACCCAGTACTTC. Residues: CASSQSIGGFETQYF. The chain has TRBV4-3 and TRBJ2-5, with 7 bases lining up with TRBD2. This CDR3 contains 15 residues. V gave up 2 bases and J gave up 5 bases; unmatched junction bases: 8. Germline V gives CDR1 LGHNA, CDR2 YSLEER.

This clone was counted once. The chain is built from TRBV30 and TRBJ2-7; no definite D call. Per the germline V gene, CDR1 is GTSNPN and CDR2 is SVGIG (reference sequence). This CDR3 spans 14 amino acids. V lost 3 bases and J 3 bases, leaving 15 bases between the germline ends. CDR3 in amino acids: CAWRANAPGYEQYF. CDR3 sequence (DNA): TGTGCCTGGAGGGCCAACGCCCCGGGCTACGAGCAGTACTTC.

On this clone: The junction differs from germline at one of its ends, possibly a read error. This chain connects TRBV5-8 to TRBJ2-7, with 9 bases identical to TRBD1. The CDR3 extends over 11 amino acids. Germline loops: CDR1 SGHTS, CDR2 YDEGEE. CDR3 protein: CASSSYRGPNF. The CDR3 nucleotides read TGTGCCAGCAGCTCGTACAGGGGGCCAAACTTC.

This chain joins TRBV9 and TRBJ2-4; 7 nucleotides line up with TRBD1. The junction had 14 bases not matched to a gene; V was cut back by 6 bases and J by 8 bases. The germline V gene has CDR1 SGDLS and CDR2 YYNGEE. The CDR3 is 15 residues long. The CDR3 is CASTVGTVGSDIQYF. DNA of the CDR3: TGTGCCAGCACCGTGGGGACAGTAGGTAGCGACATTCAGTACTTC.

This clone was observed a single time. CDR3 residues: CASGTGTGQAFF. The CDR3 nucleotides are TGTGCTAGTGGTACAGGGACCGGGCAAGCTTTCTTT. The chain joins TRBV12-5 to TRBJ1-1, with a weak D call TRBD1 (6 bases). V was trimmed by 5 bases and J by 9 bases, leaving 13 bases between them. CDR3 length equals 12 residues. Germline CDR1 and CDR2: LGHNT and FRNRAP.

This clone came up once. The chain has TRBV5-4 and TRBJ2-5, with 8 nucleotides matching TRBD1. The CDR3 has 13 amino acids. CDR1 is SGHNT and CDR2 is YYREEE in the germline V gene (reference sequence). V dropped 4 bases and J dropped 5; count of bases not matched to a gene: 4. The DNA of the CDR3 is TGTGCCAGCAGCCCAGGGGGCCGCGAGACCCAGTACTTC. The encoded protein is CASSPGGRETQYF.

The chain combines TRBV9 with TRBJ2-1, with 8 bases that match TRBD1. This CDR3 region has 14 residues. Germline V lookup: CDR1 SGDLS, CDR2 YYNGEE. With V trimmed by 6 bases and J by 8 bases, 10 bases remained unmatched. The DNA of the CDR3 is TGTGCCAGCAATTCGGCAGGGGGCTTGGATGAGCAGTTCTTC. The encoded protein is CASNSAGGLDEQFF. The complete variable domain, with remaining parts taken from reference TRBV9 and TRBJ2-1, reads DSGVTQTPKHLITATGQRVTLRCSPRSGDLSVYWYQQSLDQGLQFLIQYYNGEERAKGNILERFSAQQFPDLHSELNLSSLELGDSALYFCASNSAGGLDEQFFGPGTRLTVL.

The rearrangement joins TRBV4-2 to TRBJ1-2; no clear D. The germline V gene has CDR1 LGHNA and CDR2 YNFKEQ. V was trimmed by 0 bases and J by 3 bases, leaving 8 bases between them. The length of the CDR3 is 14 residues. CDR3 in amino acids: CASSQENRDYGYTF. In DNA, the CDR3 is TGTGCCAGCAGCCAAGAGAACCGGGACTATGGCTACACCTTC.

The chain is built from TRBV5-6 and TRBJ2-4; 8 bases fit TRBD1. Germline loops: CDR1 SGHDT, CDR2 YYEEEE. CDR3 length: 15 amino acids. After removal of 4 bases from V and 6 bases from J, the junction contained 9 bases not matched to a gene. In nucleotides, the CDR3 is TGTGCCAGCAGCGCGATGACAGGGGCCGGAAACATTCAGTACTTC. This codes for CASSAMTGAGNIQYF.

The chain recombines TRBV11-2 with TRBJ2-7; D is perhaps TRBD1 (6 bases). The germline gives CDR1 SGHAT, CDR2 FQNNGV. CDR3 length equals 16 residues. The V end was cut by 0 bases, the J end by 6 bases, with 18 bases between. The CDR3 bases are TGTGCCAGCAGCTTAGAGGCAGGGGTCGGGGCAGGCGAGCAGTACTTC. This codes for CASSLEAGVGAGEQYF.

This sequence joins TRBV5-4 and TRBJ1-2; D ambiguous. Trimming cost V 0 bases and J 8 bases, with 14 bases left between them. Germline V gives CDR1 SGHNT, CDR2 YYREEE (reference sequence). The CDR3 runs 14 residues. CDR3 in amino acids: CASSLERDRGGYTF. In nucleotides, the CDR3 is TGTGCCAGCAGCTTGGAACGGGATAGAGGAGGCTACACCTTC.

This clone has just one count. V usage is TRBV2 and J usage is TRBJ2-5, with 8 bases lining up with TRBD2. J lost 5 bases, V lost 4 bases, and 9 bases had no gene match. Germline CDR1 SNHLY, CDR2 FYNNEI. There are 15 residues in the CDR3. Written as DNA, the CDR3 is TGTGCCAGCAGTGGCGACGGGAGGGGTCGGGAGACCCAGTACTTC. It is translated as CASSGDGRGRETQYF.